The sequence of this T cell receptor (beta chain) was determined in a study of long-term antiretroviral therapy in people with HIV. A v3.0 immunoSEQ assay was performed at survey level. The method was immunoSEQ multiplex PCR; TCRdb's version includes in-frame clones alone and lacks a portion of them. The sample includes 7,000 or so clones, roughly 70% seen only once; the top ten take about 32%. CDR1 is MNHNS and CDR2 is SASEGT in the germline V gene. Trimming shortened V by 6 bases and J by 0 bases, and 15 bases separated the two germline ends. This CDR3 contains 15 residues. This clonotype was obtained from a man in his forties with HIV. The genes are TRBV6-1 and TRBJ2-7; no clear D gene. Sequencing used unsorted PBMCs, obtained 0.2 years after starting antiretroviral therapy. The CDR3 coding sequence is TGTGCCAGCAGGGTTTATTCAGATCCCTCCTACGAGCAGTACTTC. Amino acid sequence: CASRVYSDPSYEQYF.